This passage covers 8 T cell receptor beta chains from one sample sequenced in a study of human thymus T cells. TCRdb's copy holds only in-frame clones and misses some; the assay was immunoSEQ multiplex PCR. This sample carries about 130,000 clones, around 94% of them seen once, and the ten largest clones take roughly 0.024%. Thymic tissue was derived from resections collected during corrective heart surgery. Sequencing was done on a sample of thymus tissue. The receptors derive from a boy in the first two years of life with a congenital heart defect but otherwise immunologically healthy.

The chain joins TRBV14 to TRBJ2-1; 10 bases fit TRBD1. The CDR3 is 16 residues long. V shed 4 bases, J shed 4 bases, and the junction held 7 bases outside the gene matches. The germline CDR1 and CDR2 sequences are SGHDN and FVKESK. The CDR3 loop is CASSPTGQGFYNEQFF. The CDR3 region has the DNA TGTGCCAGCAGCCCCACGGGACAGGGGTTTTACAATGAGCAGTTCTTC.

The CDR3, as DNA: TGTGCCAGCAGTGACGGCGGGATCCTCCGATACGAGCAGTACTTC. Its protein product is CASSDGGILRYEQYF. V is TRBV6-6 and J is TRBJ2-7; the D gene is possibly TRBD2 (6 bases). There are 15 residues in the CDR3. Germline V lookup: CDR1 MNHNY, CDR2 SVGAGI (reference sequence). V was pared by 5 bases and J by 4 bases, with 18 bases between.

The genes are TRBV2 and TRBJ2-1; 7 bases are shared with TRBD2. CDR3 length: 15 amino acids. Germline V gene lookup returns CDR1 SNHLY and CDR2 FYNNEI. J gave up 1 base and V 9 bases, and 9 bases lay outside the gene matches. CDR3: CARRQRGSSYNEQFF. In DNA form, the CDR3 reads TGTGCCAGGCGGCAGCGGGGTTCTTCCTACAATGAGCAGTTCTTC.

The rearrangement joins TRBV5-8 to TRBJ2-5; 9 bases are shared with TRBD1. Trimming took 6 bases from V and 6 from J; bases not matched to a gene: 9. The length of the CDR3 is 14 residues. The germline CDR1 and CDR2 sequences are SGHTS and YDEGEE. As DNA, the CDR3 is TGTGCCAGCACCTCGGACAGGGGCCGGAAGACCCAGTACTTC. It specifies CASTSDRGRKTQYF.

This clone has only a few counts. The chain links TRBV7-2 to TRBJ2-7; 9 bases are a match to TRBD2. The CDR3 totals 16 residues. The J segment lost 2 bases and the V segment lost 2 bases, leaving 7 bases of the junction unmatched. Germline CDR1 SGHTA, CDR2 FQGNSA. In nucleotides, the CDR3 is TGTGCCAGCAGCTTACCTCCGCGGGGGGGGCCCTACGAGCAGTACTTC. It translates to CASSLPPRGGPYEQYF.

J is TRBJ2-3 and V is TRBV10-3; TRBD2 aligns across 11 bases. The CDR3 sequence is 16 residues long. V gave up 7 bases and J gave up 5 bases; unmatched junction bases: 11. CDR1 and CDR2 from the germline V gene are ENHRY and SYGVKD. The CDR3: CAITPTSGARGDTQYF. CDR3 nucleotides: TGTGCCATCACCCCGACTAGCGGGGCGAGGGGAGATACGCAGTATTTT.

This sequence joins TRBV11-1 and TRBJ1-5; 7 nucleotides align to TRBD1. The CDR3 totals 19 residues. Germline trimming cut 2 bases from V and 2 bases from J; bases unmatched to any gene: 15. The V gene's germline CDR1 is SGHAT and CDR2 FQDESV (reference sequence). The CDR3 region has the DNA TGTGCCAGCAGCTTATTAGGTTTACGGGAAGGGGGCCGCAATCAGCCCCAGCATTTT. This sequence encodes CASSLLGLREGGRNQPQHF.

This chain uses TRBV28 with TRBJ2-7; TRBD1 or TRBD2 may be the D gene (5 bases each). The V and J ends lost 0 bases and 2 bases respectively, with 17 bases between them. CDR3 length equals 17 residues. Germline V gene data show CDR1 as MDHEN and CDR2 as SYDVKM. The CDR3 coding sequence is TGTGCCAGCAGTTTATGGGCCCCCCCAGGGAGCCCCTACGAGCAGTACTTC. Translated, it gives CASSLWAPPGSPYEQYF.